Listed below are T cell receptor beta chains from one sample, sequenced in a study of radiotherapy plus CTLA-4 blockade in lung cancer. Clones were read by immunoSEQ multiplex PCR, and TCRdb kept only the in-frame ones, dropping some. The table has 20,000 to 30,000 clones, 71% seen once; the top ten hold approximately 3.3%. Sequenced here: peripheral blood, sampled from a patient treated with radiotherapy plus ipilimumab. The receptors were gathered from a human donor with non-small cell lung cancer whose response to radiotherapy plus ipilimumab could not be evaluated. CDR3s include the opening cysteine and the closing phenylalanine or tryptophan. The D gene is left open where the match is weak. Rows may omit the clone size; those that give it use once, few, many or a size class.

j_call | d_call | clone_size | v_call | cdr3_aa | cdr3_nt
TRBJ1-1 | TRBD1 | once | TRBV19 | CASIGQVGVTEAFF | TGTGCCAGTATAGGACAGGTCGGGGTTACCGAAGCTTTCTTT
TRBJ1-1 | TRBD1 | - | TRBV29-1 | CSVATGGREAFF | TGCAGCGTCGCCACAGGGGGAAGAGAAGCTTTCTTT
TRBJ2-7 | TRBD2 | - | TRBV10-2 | CASSGLGTKGYEQYF | TGCGCCAGCAGTGGCCTCGGGACTAAGGGCTACGAGCAGTACTTC
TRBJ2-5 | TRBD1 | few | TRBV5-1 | CASSSGTGQETQYF | TGCGCCAGCAGCTCCGGGACAGGGCAAGAGACCCAGTACTTC
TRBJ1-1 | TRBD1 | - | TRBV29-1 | CSVDRGGNTEAFF | TGCAGCGTCGACAGGGGGGGGAACACTGAAGCTTTCTTT
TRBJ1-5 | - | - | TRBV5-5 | CASSLSGDPNQPQHF | TGTGCCAGCAGCTTGTCGGGGGATCCCAATCAGCCCCAGCATTTT
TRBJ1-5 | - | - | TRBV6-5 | CASSPTGTLDQPQHF | TGTGCCAGCAGTCCGACCGGGACTCTAGATCAGCCCCAGCATTTT
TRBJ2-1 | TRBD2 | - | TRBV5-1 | CASSSLAGVVNEQFF | TGCGCCAGCAGCTCACTAGCGGGAGTTGTAAATGAGCAGTTCTTC
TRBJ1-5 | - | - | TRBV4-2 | CASSQDNRASNQPQHF | TGTGCCAGCAGCCAAGATAACAGGGCTAGCAATCAGCCCCAGCATTTT
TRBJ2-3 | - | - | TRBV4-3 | CASSQGIGGLEISTDTQYF | TGCGCCAGCAGCCAAGGGATAGGCGGGTTAGAGATTAGCACAGATACGCAGTATTTT
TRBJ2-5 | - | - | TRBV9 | CASSVAPNRQETQYF | TGTGCCAGCAGCGTAGCGCCCAACAGGCAAGAGACCCAGTACTTC
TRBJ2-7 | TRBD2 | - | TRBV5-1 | CASSLGASGSYEQYF | TGCGCCAGCAGCTTGGGCGCTAGCGGGAGCTACGAGCAGTACTTC
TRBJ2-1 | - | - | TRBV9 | CASRRGGSNEQFF | TGTGCCAGCAGGAGGGGGGGTTCGAATGAGCAGTTCTTC
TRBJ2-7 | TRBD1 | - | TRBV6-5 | CASSFNGQGAIHEQYF | TGTGCCAGCAGTTTTAACGGACAGGGGGCTATTCACGAGCAGTACTTC
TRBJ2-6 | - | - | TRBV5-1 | CASSPTDSGANVLTF | TGCGCCAGCAGCCCGACAGACTCTGGGGCCAACGTCCTGACTTTC
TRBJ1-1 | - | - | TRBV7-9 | CASRPRLELNTEAFF | TGTGCCAGCAGGCCTAGGTTGGAACTGAACACTGAAGCTTTCTTT
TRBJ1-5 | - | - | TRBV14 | CASSQSGVAQPQHF | TGTGCCAGCAGCCAATCAGGGGTTGCTCAGCCCCAGCATTTT
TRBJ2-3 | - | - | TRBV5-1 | CASSLQRSTDTQYF | TGCGCCAGCAGCTTACAGCGGTCCACAGATACGCAGTATTTT
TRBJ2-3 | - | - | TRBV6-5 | CASSTRESTDTQYF | TGTGCCAGTAGTACGAGGGAGAGCACAGATACGCAGTATTTT
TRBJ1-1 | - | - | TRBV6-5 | CASSYWAMSDTEAFF | TGTGCCAGCAGTTACTGGGCCATGTCGGACACTGAAGCTTTCTTT
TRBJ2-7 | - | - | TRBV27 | CASSFGEAGYEQYF | TGTGCCAGCAGTTTTGGGGAGGCAGGCTACGAGCAGTACTTC
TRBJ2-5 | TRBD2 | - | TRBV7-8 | CASSLDLGRAGETQYF | TGTGCCAGCAGCTTAGACCTAGGGAGGGCCGGTGAGACCCAGTACTTC
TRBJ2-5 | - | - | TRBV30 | CAWSRTAGETQYF | TGTGCCTGGAGTAGGACCGCGGGAGAGACCCAGTACTTC
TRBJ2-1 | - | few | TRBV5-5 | CASRELSSYNEQFF | TGTGCCAGCAGAGAGTTGTCCTCCTACAATGAGCAGTTCTTC
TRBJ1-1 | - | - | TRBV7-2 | CASSLYTGPNEAFF | TGTGCCAGCAGCTTATACACAGGGCCAAATGAAGCTTTCTTT
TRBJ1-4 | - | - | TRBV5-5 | CASSPGVRGPEKLFF | TGTGCCAGCAGCCCGGGGGTCCGGGGACCTGAAAAACTGTTTTTT
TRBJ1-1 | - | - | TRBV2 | CASSEALFRQVNTEAFF | TGTGCCAGCAGTGAAGCACTTTTTAGGCAGGTTAACACTGAAGCTTTCTTT
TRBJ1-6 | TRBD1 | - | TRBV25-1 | CASSPWDRESSPLHF | TGTGCCAGCAGTCCCTGGGACAGGGAAAGTTCACCCCTCCACTTT
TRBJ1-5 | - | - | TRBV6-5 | CASSNGPFNQPQHF | TGTGCCAGCAGCAACGGTCCCTTCAATCAGCCCCAGCATTTT
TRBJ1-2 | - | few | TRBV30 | CAWSSGGIYGYTF | TGTGCCTGGTCTTCCGGGGGGATCTATGGCTACACCTTC
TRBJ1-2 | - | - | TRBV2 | CASSWEAYGYTF | TGTGCCAGCAGTTGGGAGGCTTATGGCTACACCTTC